Detailed here is one T cell receptor (beta chain). These data come from a study of cytomegalovirus exposure and HLA in healthy donors. CDR3 length equals 14 residues. J was trimmed by 11 bases and V by 5 bases; bases with no gene match: 11. Germline values: CDR1 SGHVS, CDR2 FQNEAQ. PCR used 60 Vbeta primers and 13 Jbeta primers. Generated by immunoSEQ multiplex PCR, the TCRdb table keeps only in-frame clones and is missing some. The sample shows some 200,000 clones, 79% of them seen only once. This clonotype was obtained from a girl aged 5-17 years in good health and CMV-seropositive. Sequenced input: PBMCs. V and J are TRBV7-8 and TRBJ1-4; 7 positions match TRBD1. CDR3 DNA sequence: TGTGCCAGCAGCCAGGGGGGTAAAATGAGGAAACTGTTTTTT. Protein sequence: CASSQGGKMRKLFF.